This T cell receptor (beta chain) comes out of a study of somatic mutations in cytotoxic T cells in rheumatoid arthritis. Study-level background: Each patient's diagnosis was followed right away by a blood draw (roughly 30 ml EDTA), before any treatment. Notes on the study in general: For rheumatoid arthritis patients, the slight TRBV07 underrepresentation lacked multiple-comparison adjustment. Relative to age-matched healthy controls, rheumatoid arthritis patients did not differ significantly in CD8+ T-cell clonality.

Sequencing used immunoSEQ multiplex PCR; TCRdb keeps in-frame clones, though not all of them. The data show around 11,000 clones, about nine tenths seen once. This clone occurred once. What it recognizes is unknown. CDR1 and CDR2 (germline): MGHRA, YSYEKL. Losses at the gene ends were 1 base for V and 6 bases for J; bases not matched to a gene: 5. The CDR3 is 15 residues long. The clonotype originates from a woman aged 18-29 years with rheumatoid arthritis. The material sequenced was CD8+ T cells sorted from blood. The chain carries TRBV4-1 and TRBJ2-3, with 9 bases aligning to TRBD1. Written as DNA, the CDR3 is TGCGCCAGCAGCCAAGGAGACAGGGGGGTGGATACGCAGTATTTT. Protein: CASSQGDRGVDTQYF.